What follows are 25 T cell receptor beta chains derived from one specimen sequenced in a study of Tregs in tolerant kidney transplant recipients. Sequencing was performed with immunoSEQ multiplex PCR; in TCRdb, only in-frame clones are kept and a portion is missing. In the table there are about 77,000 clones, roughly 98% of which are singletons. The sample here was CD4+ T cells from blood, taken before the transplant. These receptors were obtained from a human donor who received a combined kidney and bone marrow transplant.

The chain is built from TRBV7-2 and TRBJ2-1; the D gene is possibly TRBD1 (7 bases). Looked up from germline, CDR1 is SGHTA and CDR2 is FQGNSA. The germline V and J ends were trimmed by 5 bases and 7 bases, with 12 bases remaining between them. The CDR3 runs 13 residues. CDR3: CASSQQGRNEQFF. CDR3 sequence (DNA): TGTGCCAGCAGCCAACAGGGGAGGAATGAGCAGTTCTTC.

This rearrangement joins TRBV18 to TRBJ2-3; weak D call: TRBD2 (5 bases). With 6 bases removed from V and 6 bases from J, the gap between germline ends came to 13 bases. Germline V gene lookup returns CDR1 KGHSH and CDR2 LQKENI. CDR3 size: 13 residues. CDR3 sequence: CASSTDLTDTQYF. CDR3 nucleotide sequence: TGTGCCAGCTCCACGGACTTGACCGATACGCAGTATTTT.

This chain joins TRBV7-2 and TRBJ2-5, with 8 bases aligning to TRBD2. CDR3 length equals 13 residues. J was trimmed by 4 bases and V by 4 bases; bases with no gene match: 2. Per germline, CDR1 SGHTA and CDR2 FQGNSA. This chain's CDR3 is CASSSSGRETQYF. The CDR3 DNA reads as TGTGCCAGCAGCTCCAGCGGGAGAGAGACCCAGTACTTC.

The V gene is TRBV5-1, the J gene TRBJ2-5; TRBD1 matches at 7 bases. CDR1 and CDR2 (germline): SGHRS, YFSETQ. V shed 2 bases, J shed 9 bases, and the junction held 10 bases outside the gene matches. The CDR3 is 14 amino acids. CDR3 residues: CASSFGQAQWAQYF. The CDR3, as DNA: TGCGCCAGCAGCTTCGGACAGGCGCAATGGGCCCAGTACTTC. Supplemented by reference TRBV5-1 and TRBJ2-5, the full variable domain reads KAGVTQTPRYLIKTRGQQVTLSCSPISGHRSVSWYQQTPGQGLQFLFEYFSETQRNKGNFPGRFSGRQFSNSRSEMNVSTLELGDSALYLCASSFGQAQWAQYFGPGTRLLVL.

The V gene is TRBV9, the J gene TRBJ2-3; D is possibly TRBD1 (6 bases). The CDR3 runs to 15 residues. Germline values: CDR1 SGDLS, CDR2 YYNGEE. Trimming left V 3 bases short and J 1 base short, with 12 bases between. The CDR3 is CASSDRDTRTDTQYF. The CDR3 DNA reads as TGTGCCAGCAGCGACCGGGACACCCGCACAGATACGCAGTATTTT.

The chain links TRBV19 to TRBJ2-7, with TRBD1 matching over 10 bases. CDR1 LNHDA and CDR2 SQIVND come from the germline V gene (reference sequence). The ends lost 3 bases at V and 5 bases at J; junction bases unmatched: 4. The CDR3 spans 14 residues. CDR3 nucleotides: TGTGCCAGTAGTATCTTCGGGACAGGGGACGAGCAGTACTTC. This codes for CASSIFGTGDEQYF.

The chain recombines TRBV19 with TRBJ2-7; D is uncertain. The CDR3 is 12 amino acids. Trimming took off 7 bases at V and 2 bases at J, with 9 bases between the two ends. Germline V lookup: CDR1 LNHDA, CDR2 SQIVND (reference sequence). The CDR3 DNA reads TGTGCCAGTAAATCACAGACCTACGAGCAGTACTTC. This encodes CASKSQTYEQYF.

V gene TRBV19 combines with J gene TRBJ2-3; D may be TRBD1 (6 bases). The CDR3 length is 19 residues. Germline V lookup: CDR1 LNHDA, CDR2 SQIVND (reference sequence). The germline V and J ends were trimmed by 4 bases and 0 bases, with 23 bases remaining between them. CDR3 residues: CASSKLGSRGPTSTDTQYF. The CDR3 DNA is TGTGCCAGTAGTAAGTTGGGCTCCAGGGGACCAACTAGCACAGATACGCAGTATTTT.

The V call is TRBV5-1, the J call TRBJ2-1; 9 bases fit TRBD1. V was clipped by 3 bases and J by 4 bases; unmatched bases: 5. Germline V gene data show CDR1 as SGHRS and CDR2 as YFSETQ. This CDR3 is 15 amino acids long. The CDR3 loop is CASSSGQGRYNEQFF. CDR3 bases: TGCGCCAGCAGCTCCGGACAGGGGAGGTACAATGAGCAGTTCTTC. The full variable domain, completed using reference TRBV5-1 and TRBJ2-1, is KAGVTQTPRYLIKTRGQQVTLSCSPISGHRSVSWYQQTPGQGLQFLFEYFSETQRNKGNFPGRFSGRQFSNSRSEMNVSTLELGDSALYLCASSSGQGRYNEQFFGPGTRLTVL.

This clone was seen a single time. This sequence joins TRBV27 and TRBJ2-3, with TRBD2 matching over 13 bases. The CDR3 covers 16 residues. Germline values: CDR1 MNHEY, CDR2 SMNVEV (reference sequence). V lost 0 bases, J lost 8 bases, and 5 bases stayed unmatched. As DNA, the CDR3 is TGTGCCAGCAGTTTATCCGGGACTAGCGGGGTCGGTACGCAGTATTTT. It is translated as CASSLSGTSGVGTQYF.

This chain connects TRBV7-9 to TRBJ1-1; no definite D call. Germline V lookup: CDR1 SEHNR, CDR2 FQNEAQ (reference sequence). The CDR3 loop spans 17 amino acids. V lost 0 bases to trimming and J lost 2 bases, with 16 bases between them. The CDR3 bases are TGTGCCAGCAGCTTAGCGTTTATCGTAACAGCTAACACTGAAGCTTTCTTT. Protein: CASSLAFIVTANTEAFF.

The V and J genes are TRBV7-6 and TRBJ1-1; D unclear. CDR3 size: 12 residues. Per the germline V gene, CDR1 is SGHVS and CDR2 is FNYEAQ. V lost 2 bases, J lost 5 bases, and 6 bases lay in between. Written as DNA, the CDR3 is TGTGCCAGCAGCTTAAGAGGGACTGAAGCTTTCTTT. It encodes CASSLRGTEAFF.

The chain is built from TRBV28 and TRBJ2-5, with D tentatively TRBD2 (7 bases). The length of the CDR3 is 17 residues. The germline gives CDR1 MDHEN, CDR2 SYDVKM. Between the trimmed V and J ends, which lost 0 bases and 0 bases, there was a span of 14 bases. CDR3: CASSLWRGGSYQETQYF. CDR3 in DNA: TGTGCCAGCAGTTTATGGAGGGGGGGATCGTACCAAGAGACCCAGTACTTC. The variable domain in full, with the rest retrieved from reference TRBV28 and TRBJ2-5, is DVKVTQSSRYLVKRTGEKVFLECVQDMDHENMFWYRQDPGLGLRLIYFSYDVKMKEKGDIPEGYSVSREKKERFSLILESASTNQTSMYLCASSLWRGGSYQETQYFGPGTRLLVL.

The CDR3 nucleotides read TGTGCCAGCAGCTTATACGGTGGAACCTATAGCCATGAGCAGTTCTTC. Translated, it gives CASSLYGGTYSHEQFF. The chain joins TRBV7-9 to TRBJ2-1; D is ambiguous. There are 16 residues in the CDR3. Germline CDR1 and CDR2: SEHNR and FQNEAQ (reference sequence). The V gene lost 2 bases and the J gene lost 8 bases, with 19 bases spanning the gap.

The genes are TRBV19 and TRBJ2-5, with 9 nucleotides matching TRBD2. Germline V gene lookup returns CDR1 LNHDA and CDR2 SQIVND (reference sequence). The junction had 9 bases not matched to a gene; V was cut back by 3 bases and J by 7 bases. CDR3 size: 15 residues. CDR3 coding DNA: TGTGCCAGTAGTATGCGGCGGGAGGGACTCGGGACCCAGTACTTC. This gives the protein CASSMRREGLGTQYF.

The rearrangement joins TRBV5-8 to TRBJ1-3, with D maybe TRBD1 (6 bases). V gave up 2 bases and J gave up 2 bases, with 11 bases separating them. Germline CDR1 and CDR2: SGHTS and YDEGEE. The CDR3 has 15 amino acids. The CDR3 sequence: CASSLHGTTGNTIYF. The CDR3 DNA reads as TGTGCCAGCAGCTTACACGGGACAACTGGAAACACCATATATTTT.

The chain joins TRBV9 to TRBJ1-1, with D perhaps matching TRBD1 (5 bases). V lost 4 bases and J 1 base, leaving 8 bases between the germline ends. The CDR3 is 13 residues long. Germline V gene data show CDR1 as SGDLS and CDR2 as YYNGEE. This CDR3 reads CASSSQGNTEAFF. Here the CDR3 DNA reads TGTGCCAGCAGCAGTCAGGGGAACACTGAAGCTTTCTTT.

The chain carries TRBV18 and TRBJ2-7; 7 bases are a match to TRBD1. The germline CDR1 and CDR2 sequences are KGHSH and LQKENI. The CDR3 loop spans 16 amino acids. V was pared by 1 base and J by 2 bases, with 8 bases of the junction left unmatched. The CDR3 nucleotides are TGTGCCAGCTCACCACGGGCAGGGGGAGTCCCCTACGAGCAGTACTTC. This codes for CASSPRAGGVPYEQYF.

CDR3 protein: CASSFTSRTGGYEQYF. The CDR3 DNA is TGTGCCAGCAGCTTCACCTCGAGGACAGGGGGCTACGAGCAGTACTTC. The chain carries TRBV7-2 and TRBJ2-7; 10 nucleotides line up with TRBD1. The CDR3 consists of 16 residues. Germline V gene lookup returns CDR1 SGHTA and CDR2 FQGNSA. The V and J ends lost 3 bases and 3 bases, in that order; junction bases with no gene match: 8.

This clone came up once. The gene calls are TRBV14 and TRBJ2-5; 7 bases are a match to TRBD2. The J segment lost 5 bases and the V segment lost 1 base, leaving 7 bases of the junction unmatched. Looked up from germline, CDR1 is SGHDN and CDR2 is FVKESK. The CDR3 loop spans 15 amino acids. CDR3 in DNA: TGTGCCAGCAGCCAAGTCCAAGGGAGGGGTGAGACCCAGTACTTC. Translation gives CASSQVQGRGETQYF.

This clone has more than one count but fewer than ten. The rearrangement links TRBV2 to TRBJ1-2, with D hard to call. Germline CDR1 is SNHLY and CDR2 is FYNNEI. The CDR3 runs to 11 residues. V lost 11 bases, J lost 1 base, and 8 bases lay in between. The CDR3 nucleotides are TGTGCCGAACAAGTTAACTATGGCTACACCTTC. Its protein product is CAEQVNYGYTF.

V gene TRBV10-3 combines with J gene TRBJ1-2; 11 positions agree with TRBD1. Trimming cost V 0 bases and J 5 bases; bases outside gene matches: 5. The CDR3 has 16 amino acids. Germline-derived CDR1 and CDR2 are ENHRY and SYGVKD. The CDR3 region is CAISESGQGAIYGYTF. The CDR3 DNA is TGTGCCATCAGTGAGTCAGGACAGGGGGCGATATATGGCTACACCTTC.

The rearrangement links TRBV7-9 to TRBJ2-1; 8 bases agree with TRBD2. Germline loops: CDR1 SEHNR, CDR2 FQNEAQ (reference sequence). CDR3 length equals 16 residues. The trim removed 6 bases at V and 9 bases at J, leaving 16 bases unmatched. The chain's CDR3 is CASRPKPGLVISEQFF. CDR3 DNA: TGTGCCAGCAGACCCAAACCGGGACTAGTAATCAGTGAGCAGTTCTTC.

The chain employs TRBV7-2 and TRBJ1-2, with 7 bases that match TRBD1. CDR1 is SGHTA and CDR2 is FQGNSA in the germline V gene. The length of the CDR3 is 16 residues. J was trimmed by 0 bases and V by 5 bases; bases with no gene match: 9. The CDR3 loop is CASSPHPTGSNYGYTF. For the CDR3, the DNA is TGTGCCAGCAGCCCCCATCCGACAGGGTCTAACTATGGCTACACCTTC.

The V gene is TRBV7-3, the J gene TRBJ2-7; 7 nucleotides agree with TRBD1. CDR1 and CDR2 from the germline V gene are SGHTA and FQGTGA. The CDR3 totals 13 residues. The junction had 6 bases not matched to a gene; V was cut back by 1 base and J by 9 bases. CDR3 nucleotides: TGTGCCAGCAGCTTAAATCAGGGGGAATCGCAGTACTTC. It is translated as CASSLNQGESQYF.